Following are 17 T cell receptor beta chains from one sample sequenced in a study of vaccination and CD4 T cells after COVID-19. Scientists ran DNA taken from cultured CD4+ T cells through the Oncomine TCR Beta short-read assay for sequencing. TCRdb re-derived calls from the PCR reads in MiXCR, one entry per CDR3 protein. Here the sample spans some 21,000 distinct CDR3 sequences, approximately 40% being singletons. Treatment of the sample: approximately nine-day PBMC culture with coronavirus spike peptide pools or control peptides (ViraFEST assay). For these receptors, no antigen is known. Source material: cultured CD4+ T cells from blood. These receptors were collected from a human donor with COVID-19.

This clonotype was observed a few times. J is TRBJ2-2 and V is TRBV7-2; tentatively, D is TRBD1 or TRBD2 (6 bases each). CDR1 is SGHTA and CDR2 is FQGNSA in the germline V gene. Trimming cost V 2 bases and J 6 bases, with 13 bases left between them. The CDR3 covers 15 residues. The CDR3 sequence: CASSLFLRGAGELFF. The CDR3 DNA is TGTGCCAGCAGCTTATTTTTGAGGGGGGCCGGGGAGCTGTTTTTT.

The V and J genes are TRBV2 and TRBJ1-2; D not resolved. Per the germline V gene, CDR1 is SNHLY and CDR2 is FYNNEI. This CDR3 has 14 amino acids. V was cut by 3 bases and J by 2 bases, with 10 bases left in between. The CDR3: CASSESTENYGYTF. DNA of the CDR3: TGTGCCAGCAGTGAGTCGACGGAGAACTATGGCTACACCTTC.

This clonotype is large by share. This chain joins TRBV27 and TRBJ1-6; D gene ambiguous. Germline V lookup: CDR1 MNHEY, CDR2 SMNVEV (reference sequence). The CDR3 sequence is 14 residues long. Trimming removed 4 bases from V and 6 bases from J, with 10 bases in between. The CDR3 protein is CASSSPGLNSPLHF. The CDR3 region has the DNA TGTGCCAGCAGTTCGCCGGGCCTTAATTCACCCCTCCACTTT.

The chain links TRBV6-1 to TRBJ1-1; D not certain. V gave up 5 bases and J gave up 6 bases, with 4 bases separating them. Germline loops: CDR1 MNHNS, CDR2 SASEGT. The CDR3 spans 10 residues. CDR3 nucleotide sequence: TGTGCCAGCAGTCGATCTGAAGCTTTCTTT. This sequence encodes CASSRSEAFF.

The gene calls are TRBV19 and TRBJ1-3; D ambiguous. This CDR3 is 12 amino acids long. V was clipped by 2 bases and J by 4 bases, with 3 bases between them. Germline assignment: CDR1 LNHDA and CDR2 SQIVND (reference sequence). The CDR3: CASSITGNTIYF. The CDR3 nucleotides are TGTGCCAGTAGTATAACGGGAAACACCATATATTTT.

The CDR3 is CSARGPSQGANQPQHF. The CDR3 bases are TGCAGTGCTAGAGGTCCGAGCCAGGGGGCTAATCAGCCCCAGCATTTT. The chain combines TRBV20-1 with TRBJ1-5; 8 bases fit TRBD1. The junction had 9 bases not matched to a gene; V was cut back by 1 base and J by 4 bases. Germline V lookup: CDR1 DFQATT, CDR2 SNEGSKA (reference sequence). The CDR3 extends over 16 amino acids.

The chain recombines TRBV20-1 with TRBJ2-7, with a weak D call TRBD1 (5 bases). V gave up 5 bases and J gave up 0 bases, with 17 bases separating them. The germline V gene has CDR1 DFQATT and CDR2 SNEGSKA (reference sequence). This CDR3 region has 15 residues. CDR3 sequence reads: CSAPDFAQVSYEQYF. The CDR3 DNA sequence: TGCAGTGCTCCGGATTTCGCACAGGTCTCCTACGAGCAGTACTTC.

The V and J genes are TRBV28 and TRBJ1-1; D might be TRBD1 (5 bases). The CDR3 contains 14 residues. Per the germline V gene, CDR1 is MDHEN and CDR2 is SYDVKM. Deletions cut 8 bases from V and 2 bases from J, with 15 bases between. This chain's CDR3 is CASFEQGGNTEAFF. For the CDR3, the DNA is TGTGCCAGCTTTGAGCAGGGAGGAAACACTGAAGCTTTCTTT.

This clonotype was detected only once. The chain couples TRBV9 to TRBJ2-2, with D possibly TRBD1 on 5 matching bases. The V end was cut by 3 bases, the J end by 3 bases, with 21 bases between. The CDR3 has 18 amino acids. The germline gives CDR1 SGDLS, CDR2 YYNGEE. Here the CDR3 DNA reads TGTGCCAGCAGCGCTCTACATCGACAGCCGCTCTACACCGGGGAGCTGTTTTTT. It encodes CASSALHRQPLYTGELFF. Looking up the rest from reference TRBV9 and TRBJ2-2 gives the full variable domain: DSGVTQTPKHLITATGQRVTLRCSPRSGDLSVYWYQQSLDQGLQFLIQYYNGEERAKGNILERFSAQQFPDLHSELNLSSLELGDSALYFCASSALHRQPLYTGELFFGEGSRLTVL.

The chain carries TRBV27 and TRBJ2-7; 9 nucleotides agree with TRBD1. V was pared by 5 bases and J by 4 bases, with 6 bases of the junction left unmatched. The germline V gene has CDR1 MNHEY and CDR2 SMNVEV (reference sequence). The length of the CDR3 is 14 residues. The CDR3 coding sequence is TGTGCCAGCAGTCCCGACAGGGGGTGGTACGAGCAGTACTTC. It specifies CASSPDRGWYEQYF.

This clonotype was detected only a few times. The chain recombines TRBV11-2 with TRBJ1-2, with D tentatively TRBD1 (5 bases). The CDR3 totals 14 residues. CDR1 and CDR2 from the germline V gene are SGHAT and FQNNGV. The V end was cut by 5 bases, the J end by 5 bases, with 15 bases between. In nucleotides, the CDR3 is TGTGCCAGCAGCGAAGACAGATCCTGGTATGGCTACACCTTC. Translating gives CASSEDRSWYGYTF.

The J gene is TRBJ2-3, the V gene TRBV20-1; TRBD2 agrees at 8 bases. This CDR3 is 15 amino acids long. Unmatched junction bases numbered 6, after V lost 3 bases and J lost 1 base. Germline V gene lookup returns CDR1 DFQATT and CDR2 SNEGSKA (reference sequence). CDR3 in amino acids: CSARGTSPRTDTQYF. CDR3 nucleotides: TGCAGTGCTAGGGGGACTAGTCCCCGCACAGATACGCAGTATTTT.

In its sample, this clonotype was seen a few times. The chain is built from TRBV7-3 and TRBJ2-1, with 8 positions matching TRBD2. Germline V gene lookup returns CDR1 SGHTA and CDR2 FQGTGA. Trimming at V came to 3 bases and at J to 10 bases, leaving 11 bases not matched to a gene. This CDR3 region has 15 residues. In nucleotides, the CDR3 is TGTGCCAGCAGCTTGGTACGGGGGGGCAGAGCAGAGCAGTTCTTC. Its protein product is CASSLVRGGRAEQFF. Full variable domain (remainder filled in from reference TRBV7-3 and TRBJ2-1): GAGVSQTPSNKVTEKGKYVELRCDPISGHTALYWYRQSLGQGPEFLIYFQGTGAADDSGLPNDRFFAVRPEGSVSTLKIQRTERGDSAVYLCASSLVRGGRAEQFFGPGTRLTVL.

The genes are TRBV4-3 and TRBJ1-2, with 10 bases that match TRBD1. Germline V gives CDR1 LGHNA, CDR2 YSLEER. V lost 3 bases and J lost 7; bases outside the gene matches: 5. The CDR3 has 14 residues. CDR3 amino acids: CASSHTGTGVGYTF. The DNA for the CDR3 is TGCGCCAGCAGCCATACCGGGACAGGGGTTGGCTACACCTTC.

J is TRBJ1-2 and V is TRBV7-2, with D perhaps matching TRBD1 (5 bases). From germline, CDR1 is SGHTA and CDR2 FQGNSA. The CDR3 contains 15 residues. V lost 1 base to trimming and J lost 7 bases, with 16 bases between them. CDR3 amino acids: CASSLDGGFIAGYTF. DNA for the CDR3: TGTGCCAGCAGCTTAGACGGGGGGTTTATAGCTGGCTACACCTTC.

This clonotype has just a few counts. The chain couples TRBV20-1 to TRBJ1-5; the D gene is possibly TRBD1 (6 bases). CDR1 and CDR2 from the germline V gene are DFQATT and SNEGSKA (reference sequence). This CDR3 is 15 amino acids long. Between the trimmed V and J ends, which lost 3 bases and 7 bases, there was a span of 19 bases. The CDR3 region is CSASGAGAGKQPQHF. For the CDR3, the DNA is TGCAGTGCTAGTGGGGCAGGGGCGGGGAAACAGCCCCAGCATTTT.

V is TRBV7-3 and J is TRBJ1-1, with a tentative D call TRBD1 (5 bases). The CDR3 has 15 residues. The V gene lost 5 bases and the J gene lost 5 bases, with 18 bases spanning the gap. Germline CDR1 is SGHTA and CDR2 is FQGTGA. CDR3 coding DNA: TGTGCCAGCAGCGCCAACTCGGGGGGGATGACTGAAGCTTTCTTT. This translates into CASSANSGGMTEAFF.